A single sample is the source of the 6 T cell receptor beta chains below, sequenced in a study of blood T cell repertoires in COVID-19. Produced via immunoSEQ multiplex PCR; TCRdb's table is partial and in-frame only. The table records 150,000 to 200,000 clones, just over 85% of them present only once. Sequences were obtained from peripheral blood. These receptors originate from a man aged 50-60 years with active or convalescent COVID-19.

A few counts support this clone. The chain uses TRBV4-1 and TRBJ1-2; no firm D call. Germline V gives CDR1 MGHRA, CDR2 YSYEKL. V was trimmed by 0 bases and J by 4 bases, leaving 15 bases between them. CDR3 size: 16 residues. The CDR3 here is CASSQERARMGYGYTF. CDR3 nucleotides: TGCGCCAGCAGCCAAGAGAGAGCTAGAATGGGCTATGGCTACACCTTC.

V gene TRBV7-3 combines with J gene TRBJ2-1; 11 bases agree with TRBD2. The CDR3 contains 16 residues. Germline V CDR1 and CDR2: SGHTA, FQGTGA. The V and J ends lost 2 bases and 5 bases, in that order; junction bases with no gene match: 5. Here the CDR3 reads CASSLSLAGGNNEQFF. The CDR3 DNA reads as TGTGCCAGCAGCTTATCTCTAGCGGGGGGTAACAATGAGCAGTTCTTC.

The chain joins TRBV29-1 to TRBJ2-7; the D gene is possibly TRBD1 (5 bases). The CDR3 contains 10 residues. The V gene lost 6 bases and the J gene lost 7 bases, with 10 bases spanning the gap. The germline V gene has CDR1 SQVTM and CDR2 ANQGSEA. The CDR3 loop is CSVGHPEQYF. The CDR3 bases are TGCAGCGTCGGACACCCAGAGCAGTACTTC.

The rearrangement joins TRBV4-3 to TRBJ2-5, with 9 bases matching TRBD2. With V trimmed by 0 bases and J by 4 bases, 6 bases remained unmatched. Per germline, CDR1 LGHNA and CDR2 YSLEER. The CDR3 runs to 16 residues. In DNA form, the CDR3 reads TGCGCCAGCAGCCAAGAGGGGGCTAGCGGGACAGAGACCCAGTACTTC. Translation: CASSQEGASGTETQYF.

The chain is built from TRBV12-3 or TRBV12-4 and TRBJ1-6; 7 bases are shared with TRBD1. V was clipped by 8 bases and J by 13 bases; unmatched bases: 11. The CDR3 sequence is 13 residues long. The CDR3 coding sequence is TGTGCCAGCGAAGGGACAGATTTTCACCCCCTCCACTTT. Translation: CASEGTDFHPLHF.

This clone was observed a handful of times. The V gene is TRBV29-1, the J gene TRBJ1-6; a weak D match, TRBD1 (5 bases). This CDR3 comprises 14 residues. Germline CDR1 is SQVTM and CDR2 is ANQGSEA. V was cut by 1 base and J by 9 bases, with 13 bases left in between. The chain's CDR3 is CSVEVGGVGSPLHF. The CDR3 nucleotides read TGCAGCGTTGAAGTCGGAGGGGTCGGTTCACCCCTCCACTTT.